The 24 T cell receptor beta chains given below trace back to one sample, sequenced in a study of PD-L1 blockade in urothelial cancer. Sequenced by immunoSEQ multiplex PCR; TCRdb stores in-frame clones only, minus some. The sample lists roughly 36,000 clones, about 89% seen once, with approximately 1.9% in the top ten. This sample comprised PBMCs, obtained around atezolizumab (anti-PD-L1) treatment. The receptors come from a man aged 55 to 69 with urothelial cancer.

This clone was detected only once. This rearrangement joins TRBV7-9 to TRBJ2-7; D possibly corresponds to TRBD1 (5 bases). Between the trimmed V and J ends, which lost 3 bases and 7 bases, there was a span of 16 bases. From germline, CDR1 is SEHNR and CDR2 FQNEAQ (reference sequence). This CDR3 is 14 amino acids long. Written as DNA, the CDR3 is TGTGCCAGCAGCTTCAGCTCAGGGAAGGAGGAGCAGTACTTC. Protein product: CASSFSSGKEEQYF.

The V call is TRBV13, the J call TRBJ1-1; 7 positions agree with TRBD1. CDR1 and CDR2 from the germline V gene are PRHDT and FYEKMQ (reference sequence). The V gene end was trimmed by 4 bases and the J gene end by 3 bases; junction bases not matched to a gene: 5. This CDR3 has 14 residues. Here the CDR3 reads CASSSMTGHTEAFF. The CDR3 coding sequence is TGTGCCAGCAGCTCTATGACAGGGCACACTGAAGCTTTCTTT.

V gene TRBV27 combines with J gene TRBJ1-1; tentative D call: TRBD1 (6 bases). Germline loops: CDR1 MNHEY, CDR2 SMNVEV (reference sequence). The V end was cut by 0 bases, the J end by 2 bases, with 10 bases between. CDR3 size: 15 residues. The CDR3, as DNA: TGTGCCAGCAGTTTATCTCGGGGGGCTAACACTGAAGCTTTCTTT. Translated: CASSLSRGANTEAFF.

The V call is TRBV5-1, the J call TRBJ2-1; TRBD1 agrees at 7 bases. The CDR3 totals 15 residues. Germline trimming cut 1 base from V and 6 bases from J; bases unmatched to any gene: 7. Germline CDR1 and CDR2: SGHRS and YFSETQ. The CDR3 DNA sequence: TGCGCCAGCAGCTTGTTGTTAGGGGGCCCCAATGAGCAGTTCTTC. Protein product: CASSLLLGGPNEQFF.

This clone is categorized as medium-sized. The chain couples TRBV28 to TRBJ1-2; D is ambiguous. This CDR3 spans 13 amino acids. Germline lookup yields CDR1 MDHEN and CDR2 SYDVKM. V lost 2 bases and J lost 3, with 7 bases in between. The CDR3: CASSLGSDYGYTF. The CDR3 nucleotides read TGTGCCAGCAGTTTAGGTAGCGACTATGGCTACACCTTC.

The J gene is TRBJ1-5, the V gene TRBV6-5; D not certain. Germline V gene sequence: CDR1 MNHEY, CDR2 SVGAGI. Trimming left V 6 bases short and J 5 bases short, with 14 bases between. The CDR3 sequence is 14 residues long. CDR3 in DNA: TGTGCCAGCAGCATGGGCCTCGGCGATCAGCCCCAGCATTTT. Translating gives CASSMGLGDQPQHF.

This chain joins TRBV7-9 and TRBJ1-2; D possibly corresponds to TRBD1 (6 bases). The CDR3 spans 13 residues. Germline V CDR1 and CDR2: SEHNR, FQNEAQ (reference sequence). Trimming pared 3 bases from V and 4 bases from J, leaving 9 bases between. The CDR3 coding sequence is TGTGCCAGCAGCTTCGAGGACAGCTATGGCTACACCTTC. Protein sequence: CASSFEDSYGYTF. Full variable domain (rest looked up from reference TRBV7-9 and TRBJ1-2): DTGVSQNPRHKITKRGQNVTFRCDPISEHNRLYWYRQTLGQGPEFLTYFQNEAQLEKSRLLSDRFSAERPKGSFSTLEIQRTEQGDSAMYLCASSFEDSYGYTFGSGTRLTVV.

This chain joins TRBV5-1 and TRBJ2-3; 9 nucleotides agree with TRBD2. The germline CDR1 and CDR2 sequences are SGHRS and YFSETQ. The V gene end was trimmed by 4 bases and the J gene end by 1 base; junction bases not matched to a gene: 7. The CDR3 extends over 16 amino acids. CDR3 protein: CASSAFERGGTDTQYF. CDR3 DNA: TGCGCCAGCAGCGCCTTCGAGCGGGGGGGCACAGATACGCAGTATTTT. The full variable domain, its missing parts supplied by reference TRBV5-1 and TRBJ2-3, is KAGVTQTPRYLIKTRGQQVTLSCSPISGHRSVSWYQQTPGQGLQFLFEYFSETQRNKGNFPGRFSGRQFSNSRSEMNVSTLELGDSALYLCASSAFERGGTDTQYFGPGTRLTVL.

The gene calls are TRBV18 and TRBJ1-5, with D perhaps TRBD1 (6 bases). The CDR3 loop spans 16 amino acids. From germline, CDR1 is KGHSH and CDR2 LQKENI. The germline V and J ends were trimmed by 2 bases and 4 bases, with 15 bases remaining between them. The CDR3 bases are TGTGCCAGCTCACCAGATGGGGTGACAGGTAATCAGCCCCAGCATTTT. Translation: CASSPDGVTGNQPQHF.

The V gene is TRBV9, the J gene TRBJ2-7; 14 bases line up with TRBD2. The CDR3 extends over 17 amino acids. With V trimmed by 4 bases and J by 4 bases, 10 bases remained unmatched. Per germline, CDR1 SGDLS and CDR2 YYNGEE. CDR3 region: CASSPLPGLAGVYEQYF. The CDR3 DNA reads TGTGCCAGCAGCCCACTACCGGGACTAGCGGGAGTTTACGAGCAGTACTTC.

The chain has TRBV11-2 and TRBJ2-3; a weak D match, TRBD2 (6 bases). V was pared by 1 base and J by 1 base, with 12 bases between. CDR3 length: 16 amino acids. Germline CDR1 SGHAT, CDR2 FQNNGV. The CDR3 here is CASSLVLGGGTDTQYF. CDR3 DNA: TGTGCCAGCAGCTTAGTCCTGGGCGGGGGCACAGATACGCAGTATTTT.

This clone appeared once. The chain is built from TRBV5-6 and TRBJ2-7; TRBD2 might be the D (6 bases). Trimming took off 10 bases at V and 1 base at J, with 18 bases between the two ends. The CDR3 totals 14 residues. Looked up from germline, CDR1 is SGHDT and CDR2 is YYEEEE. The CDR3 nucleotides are TGTGCCGGTCGGGGCGGGACCGATTCCTACGAGCAGTACTTC. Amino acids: CAGRGGTDSYEQYF.

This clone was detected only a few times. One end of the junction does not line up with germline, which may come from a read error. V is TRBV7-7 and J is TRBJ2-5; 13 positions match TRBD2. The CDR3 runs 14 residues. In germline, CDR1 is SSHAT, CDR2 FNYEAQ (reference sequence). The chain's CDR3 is CASSPGLAGETQYF. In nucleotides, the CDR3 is TGTGCTAGCAGCCCGGGACTAGCGGGGGAGACCCAGTACTTC.

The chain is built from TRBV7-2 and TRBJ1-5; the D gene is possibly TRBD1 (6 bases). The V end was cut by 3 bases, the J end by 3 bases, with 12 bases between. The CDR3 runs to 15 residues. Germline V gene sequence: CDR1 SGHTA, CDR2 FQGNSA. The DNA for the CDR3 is TGTGCCAGCAGCTTCGTAGGGGGTAACAATCAGCCCCAGCATTTT. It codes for CASSFVGGNNQPQHF.

CDR3 DNA sequence: TGTGCCTGGAGGGGGGGCTCCTACAATGAGCAGTTCTTC. Translation gives CAWRGGSYNEQFF. This chain links TRBV30 with TRBJ2-1; a weak D match, TRBD2 (6 bases). Germline V gene lookup returns CDR1 GTSNPN and CDR2 SVGIG (reference sequence). This CDR3 is 13 amino acids long. V shed 3 bases and J shed 0 bases, with 6 bases lying between them.

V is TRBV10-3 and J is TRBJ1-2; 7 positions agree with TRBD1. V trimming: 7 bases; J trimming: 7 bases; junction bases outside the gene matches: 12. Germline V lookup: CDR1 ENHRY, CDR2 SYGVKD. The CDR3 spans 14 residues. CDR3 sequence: CAITDSKGARGYTF. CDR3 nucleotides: TGTGCCATCACCGACTCGAAGGGGGCGCGTGGCTACACCTTC.

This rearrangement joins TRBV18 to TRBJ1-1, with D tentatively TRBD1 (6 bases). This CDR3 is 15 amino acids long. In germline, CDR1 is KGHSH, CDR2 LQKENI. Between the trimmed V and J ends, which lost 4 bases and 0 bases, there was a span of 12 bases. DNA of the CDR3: TGTGCCAGCTCACAGGACAGCAAAATGAACACTGAAGCTTTCTTT. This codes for CASSQDSKMNTEAFF.

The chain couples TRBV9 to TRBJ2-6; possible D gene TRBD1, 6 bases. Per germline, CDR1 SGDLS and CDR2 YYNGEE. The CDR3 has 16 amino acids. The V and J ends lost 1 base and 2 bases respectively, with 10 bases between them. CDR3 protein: CASSVQGNPGANVLTF. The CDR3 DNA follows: TGTGCCAGCAGCGTACAGGGGAACCCTGGGGCCAACGTCCTGACTTTC.

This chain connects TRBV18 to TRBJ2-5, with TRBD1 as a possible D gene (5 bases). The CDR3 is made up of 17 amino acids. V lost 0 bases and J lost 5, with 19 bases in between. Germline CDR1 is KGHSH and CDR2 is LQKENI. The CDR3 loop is CASSPPADNALGETQYF. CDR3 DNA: TGTGCCAGCTCACCACCGGCGGACAACGCCCTTGGGGAGACCCAGTACTTC. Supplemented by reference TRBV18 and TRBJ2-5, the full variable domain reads NAGVMQNPRHLVRRRGQEARLRCSPMKGHSHVYWYRQLPEEGLKFMVYLQKENIIDESGMPKERFSAEFPKEGPSILRIQQVVRGDSAAYFCASSPPADNALGETQYFGPGTRLLVL.

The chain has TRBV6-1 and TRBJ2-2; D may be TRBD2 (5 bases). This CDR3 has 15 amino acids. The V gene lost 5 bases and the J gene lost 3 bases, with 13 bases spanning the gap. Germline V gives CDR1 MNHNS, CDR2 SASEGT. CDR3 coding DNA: TGTGCCAGCAGTCTCCGGGGTCGAGACACCGGGGAGCTGTTTTTT. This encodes CASSLRGRDTGELFF.

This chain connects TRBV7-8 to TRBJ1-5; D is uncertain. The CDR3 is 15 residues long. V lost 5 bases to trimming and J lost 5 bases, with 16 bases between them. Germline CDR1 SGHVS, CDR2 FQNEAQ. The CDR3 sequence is CASSESATTDQPQHF. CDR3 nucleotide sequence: TGTGCCAGCAGCGAGTCCGCGACAACCGATCAGCCCCAGCATTTT.

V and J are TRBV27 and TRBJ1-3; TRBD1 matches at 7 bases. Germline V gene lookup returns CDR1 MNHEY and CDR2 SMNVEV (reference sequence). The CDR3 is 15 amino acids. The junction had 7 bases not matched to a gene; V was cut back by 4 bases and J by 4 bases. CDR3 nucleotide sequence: TGTGCCAGCAGTTCCCAGGGACAGAAAGGAAACACCATATATTTT. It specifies CASSSQGQKGNTIYF.

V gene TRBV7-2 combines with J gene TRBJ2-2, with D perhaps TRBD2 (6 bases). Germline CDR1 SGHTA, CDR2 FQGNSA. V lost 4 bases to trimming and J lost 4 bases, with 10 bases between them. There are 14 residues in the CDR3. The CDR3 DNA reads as TGTGCCAGCAGCTCGGGACTCTTCACCGGGGAGCTGTTTTTT. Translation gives CASSSGLFTGELFF.

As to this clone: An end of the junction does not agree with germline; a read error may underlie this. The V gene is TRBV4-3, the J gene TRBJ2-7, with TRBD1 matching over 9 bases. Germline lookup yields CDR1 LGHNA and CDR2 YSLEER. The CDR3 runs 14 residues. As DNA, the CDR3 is TGCGCCAGCAGTCAAGGGACAGGGCCCTACGAGCAGTACTTC. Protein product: CASSQGTGPYEQYF.